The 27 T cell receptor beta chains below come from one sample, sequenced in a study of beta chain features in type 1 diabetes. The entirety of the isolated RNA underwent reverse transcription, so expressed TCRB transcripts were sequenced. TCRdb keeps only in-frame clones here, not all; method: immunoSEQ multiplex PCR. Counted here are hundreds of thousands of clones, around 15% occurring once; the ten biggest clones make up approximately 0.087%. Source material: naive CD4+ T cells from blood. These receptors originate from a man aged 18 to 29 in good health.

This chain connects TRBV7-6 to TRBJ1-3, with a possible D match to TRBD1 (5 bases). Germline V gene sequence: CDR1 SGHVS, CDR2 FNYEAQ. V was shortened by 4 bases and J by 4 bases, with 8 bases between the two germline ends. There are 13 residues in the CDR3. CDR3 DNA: TGTGCCAGCAGCTCAAGGACAGGAAACACCATATATTTT. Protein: CASSSRTGNTIYF.

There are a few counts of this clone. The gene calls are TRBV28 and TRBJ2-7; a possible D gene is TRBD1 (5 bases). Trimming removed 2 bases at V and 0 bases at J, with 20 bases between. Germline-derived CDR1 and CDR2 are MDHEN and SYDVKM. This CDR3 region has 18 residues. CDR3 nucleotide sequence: TGTGCCAGCAGTTTACCCCTCCTCGCAGGGCCGTCCTCCTACGAGCAGTACTTC. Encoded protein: CASSLPLLAGPSSYEQYF.

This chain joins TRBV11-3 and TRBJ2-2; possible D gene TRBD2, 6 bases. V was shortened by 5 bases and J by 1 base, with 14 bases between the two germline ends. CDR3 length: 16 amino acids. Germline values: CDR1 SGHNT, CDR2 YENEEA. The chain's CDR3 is CASSLAPRVNTGELFF. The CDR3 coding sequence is TGTGCCAGCAGCCTAGCGCCGAGGGTGAACACCGGGGAGCTGTTTTTT.

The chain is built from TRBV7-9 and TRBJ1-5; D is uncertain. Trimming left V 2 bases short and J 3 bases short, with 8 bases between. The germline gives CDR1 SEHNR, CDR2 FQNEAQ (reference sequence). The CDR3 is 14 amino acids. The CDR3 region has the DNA TGTGCCAGCAGCTTATCACAAGTCAATCAGCCCCAGCATTTT. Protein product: CASSLSQVNQPQHF.

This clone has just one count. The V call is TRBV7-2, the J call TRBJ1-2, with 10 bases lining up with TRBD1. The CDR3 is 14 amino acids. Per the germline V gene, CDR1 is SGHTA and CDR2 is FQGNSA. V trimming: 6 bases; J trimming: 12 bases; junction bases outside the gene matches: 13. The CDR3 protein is CASRPGTGEGRNTF. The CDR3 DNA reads TGTGCCAGCAGACCCGGGACAGGGGAAGGAAGAAACACCTTC.

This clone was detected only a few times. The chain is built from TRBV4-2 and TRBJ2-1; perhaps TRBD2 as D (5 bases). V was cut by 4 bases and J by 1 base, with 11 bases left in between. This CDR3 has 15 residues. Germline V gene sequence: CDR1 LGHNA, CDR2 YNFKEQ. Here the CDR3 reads CASSPTSESYNEQFF. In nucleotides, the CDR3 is TGTGCCAGCAGCCCCACTAGTGAGTCCTACAATGAGCAGTTCTTC.

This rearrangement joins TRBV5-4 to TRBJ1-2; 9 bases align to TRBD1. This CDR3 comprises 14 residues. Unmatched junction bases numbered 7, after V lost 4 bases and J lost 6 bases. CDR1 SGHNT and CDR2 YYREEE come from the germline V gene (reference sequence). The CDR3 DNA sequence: TGTGCCAGCAGCCAGACCGGGACAGGGAATGGCTACACCTTC. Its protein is CASSQTGTGNGYTF.

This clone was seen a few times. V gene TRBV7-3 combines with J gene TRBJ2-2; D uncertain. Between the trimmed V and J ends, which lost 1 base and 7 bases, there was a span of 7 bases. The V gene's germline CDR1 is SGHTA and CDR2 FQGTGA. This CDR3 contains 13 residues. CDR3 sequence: CASSLIPGGELFF. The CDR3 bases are TGTGCCAGCAGCTTAATACCTGGCGGGGAGCTGTTTTTT.

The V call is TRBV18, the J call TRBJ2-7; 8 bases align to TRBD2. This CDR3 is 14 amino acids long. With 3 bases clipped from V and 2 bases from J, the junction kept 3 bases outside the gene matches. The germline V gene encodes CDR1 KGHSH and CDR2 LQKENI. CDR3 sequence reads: CASSPTGGAYEQYF. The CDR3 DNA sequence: TGTGCCAGCTCACCCACCGGGGGGGCCTACGAGCAGTACTTC. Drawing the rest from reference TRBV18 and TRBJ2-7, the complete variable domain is NAGVMQNPRHLVRRRGQEARLRCSPMKGHSHVYWYRQLPEEGLKFMVYLQKENIIDESGMPKERFSAEFPKEGPSILRIQQVVRGDSAAYFCASSPTGGAYEQYFGPGTRLTVT.

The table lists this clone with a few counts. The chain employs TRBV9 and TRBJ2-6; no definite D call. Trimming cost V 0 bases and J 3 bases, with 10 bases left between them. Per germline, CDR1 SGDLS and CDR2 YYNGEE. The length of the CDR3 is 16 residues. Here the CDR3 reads CASSVGVGSGANVLTF. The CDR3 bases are TGTGCCAGCAGCGTAGGCGTGGGAAGTGGGGCCAACGTCCTGACTTTC.

As DNA, the CDR3 is TGTGCCAGCAGCTTAGAGTTGGGGAACTACAATGAGCAGTTCTTC. Encoded protein: CASSLELGNYNEQFF. The chain uses TRBV7-9 and TRBJ2-1; D remains unclear. This CDR3 is 15 amino acids long. Germline V lookup: CDR1 SEHNR, CDR2 FQNEAQ (reference sequence). V was pared by 1 base and J by 3 bases, with 10 bases between.

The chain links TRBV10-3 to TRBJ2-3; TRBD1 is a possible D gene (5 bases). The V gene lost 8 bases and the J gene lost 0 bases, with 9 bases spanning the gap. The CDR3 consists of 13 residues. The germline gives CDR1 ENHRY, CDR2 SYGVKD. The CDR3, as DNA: TGTGCCATCGCAGGGATTAGCACAGATACGCAGTATTTT. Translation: CAIAGISTDTQYF.

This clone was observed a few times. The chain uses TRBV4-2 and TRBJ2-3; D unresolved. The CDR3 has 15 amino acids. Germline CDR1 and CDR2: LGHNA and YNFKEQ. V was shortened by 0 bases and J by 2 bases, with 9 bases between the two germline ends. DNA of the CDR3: TGTGCCAGCAGCCAAGACAACGGCAACACAGATACGCAGTATTTT. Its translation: CASSQDNGNTDTQYF.

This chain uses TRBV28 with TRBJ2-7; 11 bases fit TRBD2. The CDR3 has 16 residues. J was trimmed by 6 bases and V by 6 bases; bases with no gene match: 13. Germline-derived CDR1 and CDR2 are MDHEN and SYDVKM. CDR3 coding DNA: TGTGCCAGCAGCTCCTATAGCGGGAGGGCCTTCGGCGAGCAGTACTTC. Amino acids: CASSSYSGRAFGEQYF.

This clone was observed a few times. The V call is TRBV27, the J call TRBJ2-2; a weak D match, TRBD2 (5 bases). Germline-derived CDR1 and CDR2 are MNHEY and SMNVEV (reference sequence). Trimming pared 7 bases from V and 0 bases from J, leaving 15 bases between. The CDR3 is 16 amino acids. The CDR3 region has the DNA TGTGCCAGCACCGCCCCCGGGGTTACGAACACCGGGGAGCTGTTTTTT. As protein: CASTAPGVTNTGELFF.

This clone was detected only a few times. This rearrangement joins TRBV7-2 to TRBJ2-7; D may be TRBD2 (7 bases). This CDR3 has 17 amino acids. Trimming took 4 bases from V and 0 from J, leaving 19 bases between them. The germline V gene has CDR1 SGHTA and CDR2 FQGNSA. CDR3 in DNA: TGTGCCAGCAGCTCGGCGGGCGGGGGCTCCTTCTCCTACGAGCAGTACTTC. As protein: CASSSAGGGSFSYEQYF.

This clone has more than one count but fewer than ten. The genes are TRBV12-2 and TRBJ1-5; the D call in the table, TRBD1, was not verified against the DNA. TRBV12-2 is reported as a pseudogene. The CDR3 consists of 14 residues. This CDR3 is CASRLGQPNQPQHF. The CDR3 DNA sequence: TGTGCAAGTCGACTCGGACAGCCCAATCAGCCCCAGCATTTT.

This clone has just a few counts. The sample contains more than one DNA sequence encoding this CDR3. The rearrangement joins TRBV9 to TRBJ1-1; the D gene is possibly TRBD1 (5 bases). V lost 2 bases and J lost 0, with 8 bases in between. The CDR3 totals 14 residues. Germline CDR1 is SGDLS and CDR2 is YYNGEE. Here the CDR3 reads CASSVQGMNTEAFF. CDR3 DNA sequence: TGTGCCAGCAGCGTCCAGGGAATGAACACTGAAGCTTTCTTT.

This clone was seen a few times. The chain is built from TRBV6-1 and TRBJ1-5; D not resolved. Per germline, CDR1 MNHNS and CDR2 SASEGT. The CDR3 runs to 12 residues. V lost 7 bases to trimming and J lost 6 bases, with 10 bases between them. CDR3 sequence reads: CASMVGSQPQHF. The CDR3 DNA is TGTGCCAGCATGGTGGGCAGTCAGCCCCAGCATTTT.

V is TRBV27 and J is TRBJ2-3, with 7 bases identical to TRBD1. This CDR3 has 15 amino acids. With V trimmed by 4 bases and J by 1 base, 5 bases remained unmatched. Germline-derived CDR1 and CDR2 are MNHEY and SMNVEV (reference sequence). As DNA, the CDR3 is TGTGCCAGCAGTTCTAAAACAGGGGGCACAGATACGCAGTATTTT. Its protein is CASSSKTGGTDTQYF.

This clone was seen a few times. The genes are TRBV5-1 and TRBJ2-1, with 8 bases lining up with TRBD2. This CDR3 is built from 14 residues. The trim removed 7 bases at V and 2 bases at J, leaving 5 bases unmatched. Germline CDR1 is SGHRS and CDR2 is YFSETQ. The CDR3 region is CASSAGAAYNEQFF. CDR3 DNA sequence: TGCGCCAGCTCAGCGGGGGCCGCCTACAATGAGCAGTTCTTC.

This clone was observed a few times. The CDR3, as DNA: TGTGCCAGCAGCCCTCCGCCGGGGGGGCTCCCAGATACGCAGTATTTT. This sequence encodes CASSPPPGGLPDTQYF. The rearrangement uses TRBV5-6 and TRBJ2-3; 8 bases agree with TRBD2. The V gene end was trimmed by 4 bases and the J gene end by 4 bases; junction bases not matched to a gene: 11. Germline V CDR1 and CDR2: SGHDT, YYEEEE. The CDR3 has 16 amino acids.

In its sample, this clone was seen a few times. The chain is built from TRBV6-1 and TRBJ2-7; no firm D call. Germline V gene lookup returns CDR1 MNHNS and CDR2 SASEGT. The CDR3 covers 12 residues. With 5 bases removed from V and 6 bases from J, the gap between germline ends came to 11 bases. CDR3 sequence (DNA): TGTGCCAGCAGTTTTGGGGTTTTCGAGCAGTACTTC. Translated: CASSFGVFEQYF.

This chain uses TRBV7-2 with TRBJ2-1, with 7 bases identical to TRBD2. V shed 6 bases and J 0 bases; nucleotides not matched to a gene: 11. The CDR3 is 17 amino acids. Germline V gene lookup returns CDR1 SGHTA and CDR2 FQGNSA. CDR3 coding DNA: TGTGCCAGCAGTCGGTCTAGCGGAGGGAGCTCCTACAATGAGCAGTTCTTC. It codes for CASSRSSGGSSYNEQFF.

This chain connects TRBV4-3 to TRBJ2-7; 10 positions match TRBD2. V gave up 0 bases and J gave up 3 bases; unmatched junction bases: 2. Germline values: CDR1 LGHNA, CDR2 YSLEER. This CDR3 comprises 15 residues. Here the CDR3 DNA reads TGCGCCAGCAGCCAAGAAACTAGCGGGAACTACGAGCAGTACTTC. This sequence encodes CASSQETSGNYEQYF.

The DNA of the CDR3 is TGCAGCGTTGAAGATGCGCTCACAGGGAAGTACACTGAAGCTTTCTTT. It is translated as CSVEDALTGKYTEAFF. The J gene is TRBJ1-1, the V gene TRBV29-1, with TRBD1 as a possible D gene (6 bases). The germline V gene has CDR1 SQVTM and CDR2 ANQGSEA. This CDR3 is 16 amino acids long. The V gene lost 0 bases and the J gene lost 3 bases, with 17 bases spanning the gap.

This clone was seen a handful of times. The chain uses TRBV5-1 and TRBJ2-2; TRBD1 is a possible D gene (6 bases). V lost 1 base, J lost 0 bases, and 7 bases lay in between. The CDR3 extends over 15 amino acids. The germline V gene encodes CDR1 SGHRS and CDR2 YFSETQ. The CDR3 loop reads CASSLTGSNTGELFF. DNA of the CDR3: TGCGCCAGCAGCTTGACAGGGTCGAACACCGGGGAGCTGTTTTTT.